This T cell receptor beta chain was identified during a study of OX40 agonist ivuxolimab in advanced cancers. The study's findings and limits: Low clonal expansion, among the lowest seen, marked partial responders at 0.1-3.0 mg/kg. By week 6 at 0.1 to 3.0 mg/kg, blood CD4+ and CD8+ T cells had expanded clonally. Expanded peripheral T cells had an undetermined antigen specificity.

To note about this clone: Its cognate antigen is unknown.

The repertoire was sequenced with immunoSEQ multiplex PCR; TCRdb's copy has only in-frame clones and lacks some. The sample carries about 48,000 clones, around 87% recorded once. V was clipped by 5 bases and J by 3 bases; unmatched bases: 5. The CDR3 is 14 residues long. Germline V lookup: CDR1 SGHDT, CDR2 YYEEEE. The V call is TRBV5-6, the J call TRBJ2-7, with TRBD2 matching 10 bases. The specimen was CD4+ or CD8+ T cells sorted from blood, collected in a trial of the OX40 agonist ivuxolimab. This receptor was obtained from an adult with an advanced solid tumor such as melanoma, head and neck, liver or kidney cancer. Here the CDR3 reads CASRERGGGYEQYF. DNA of the CDR3: TGTGCCAGCAGAGAGCGGGGGGGAGGCTACGAGCAGTACTTC.